The source of this TCR beta chain is a study of spatial heterogeneity in lung cancer. Study summary: Each distinct TCR and UMI combination averaged more than ten appearances in raw reads. Overall study results and limits: Ubiquitous expanded tumor TCRs showed up in blood more at resection than follow-up.

Time point given: sample taken at primary tumor resection. Whole RNA, which was extracted from tumor, nontumor lung tissue or frozen PBMC, was sequenced without any cell sorting. The donor population consisted of some 70 patients with untreated, early-stage non-small cell lung cancer. One entry per CDR3 protein, called by TCRdb with MiXCR from the 5' RACE reads. Of around 74,000 distinct CDR3 sequences listed, about an eighth are singletons. Germline assignment: CDR1 SGHDN and CDR2 FVKESK. CDR3 length: 15 amino acids. Trimming removed 0 bases from V and 3 bases from J; junction bases left unmatched: 2. This clonotype showed up many times. The antigen is not known.

This clonotype was sampled from a male donor with early-stage non-small cell lung cancer. V gene TRBV14 combines with J gene TRBJ2-7, with 10 bases lining up with TRBD2. The sequencing used PBMCs, collected at surgery. The CDR3 reads CASSQEEREGYEQYF. CDR3 nucleotide sequence: TGTGCCAGCAGCCAAGAGGAGCGGGAGGGCTACGAGCAGTACTTC.